Below, 9 T cell receptor beta chains from the same sample are listed, as sequenced in a study of blood T cell repertoires in COVID-19. Sequencing used immunoSEQ multiplex PCR; TCRdb keeps in-frame clones, though not all of them. The sample yields roughly 330,000 clones, more than 70% seen once. Sequenced sample: peripheral blood. The receptors come from a woman between 45 and 65 years old with acute or convalescent COVID-19.

A few counts support this clone. V usage is TRBV11-2 and J usage is TRBJ1-1; weak D call: TRBD1 (6 bases). The CDR3 extends over 14 amino acids. Trimming shortened V by 2 bases and J by 5 bases, and 12 bases separated the two germline ends. Germline CDR1 SGHAT, CDR2 FQNNGV. Here the CDR3 reads CASSLSRGGTEAFF. CDR3 nucleotide sequence: TGTGCCAGCAGCTTAAGCAGGGGCGGGACTGAAGCTTTCTTT.

This clone was found a few times. The V and J genes are TRBV11-1 and TRBJ2-5, with 8 bases that match TRBD2. Trimming at V came to 4 bases and at J to 9 bases, leaving 13 bases not matched to a gene. The germline CDR1 and CDR2 sequences are SGHAT and FQDESV (reference sequence). The CDR3 consists of 15 residues. For the CDR3, the DNA is TGTGCCAGCAGCTCGTCCGGGACTAGTCTTGTGGCCCAGTACTTC. Translation: CASSSSGTSLVAQYF.

V usage is TRBV28 and J usage is TRBJ2-1, with 8 bases identical to TRBD2. The CDR3 length is 14 residues. The V segment lost 4 bases and the J segment 9 bases; nucleotides outside the gene matches: 8. Germline CDR1 reads MDHEN; CDR2 reads SYDVKM. The CDR3 DNA reads as TGTGCCAGCAGTTCCGGGACTAGAGACGCTGAGCAGTTCTTC. It is translated as CASSSGTRDAEQFF. Full variable domain (outside the CDR3, taken from reference TRBV28 and TRBJ2-1): DVKVTQSSRYLVKRTGEKVFLECVQDMDHENMFWYRQDPGLGLRLIYFSYDVKMKEKGDIPEGYSVSREKKERFSLILESASTNQTSMYLCASSSGTRDAEQFFGPGTRLTVL.

The V gene is TRBV30, the J gene TRBJ2-3; D is perhaps TRBD2 (6 bases). V was clipped by 4 bases and J by 4 bases, with 18 bases between them. CDR1 and CDR2 (germline): GTSNPN, SVGIG (reference sequence). The CDR3 runs to 15 residues. CDR3 nucleotides: TGTGCCTGGATCCCGGGAGCCTACTCCGCAGATACGCAGTATTTT. The encoded protein is CAWIPGAYSADTQYF.

The chain couples TRBV7-9 to TRBJ2-2, with TRBD1 matching over 7 bases. Germline CDR1 and CDR2: SEHNR and FQNEAQ (reference sequence). V trimming: 4 bases; J trimming: 3 bases; junction bases outside the gene matches: 5. CDR3 length equals 15 residues. In DNA form, the CDR3 reads TGTGCCAGCAGCTCTCTGACAGGGTACACCGGGGAGCTGTTTTTT. Translation gives CASSSLTGYTGELFF.

The chain uses TRBV2 and TRBJ1-2; tentative D call: TRBD1 (6 bases). The V end lost 9 bases, the J end lost 7 bases, and 15 bases lay between the germline ends. In germline, CDR1 is SNHLY, CDR2 FYNNEI. The CDR3 consists of 12 residues. The CDR3 sequence is CARAPGVRGYTF. The CDR3 bases are TGTGCCAGGGCCCCAGGGGTTCGTGGCTACACCTTC. Supplemented by reference TRBV2 and TRBJ1-2, the full variable domain reads EPEVTQTPSHQVTQMGQEVILRCVPISNHLYFYWYRQILGQKVEFLVSFYNNEISEKSEIFDDQFSVERPDGSNFTLKIRSTKLEDSAMYFCARAPGVRGYTFGSGTRLTVV.

This chain links TRBV7-2 with TRBJ1-1; 8 bases line up with TRBD1. Germline V gene lookup returns CDR1 SGHTA and CDR2 FQGNSA. With V trimmed by 5 bases and J by 3 bases, 14 bases remained unmatched. This CDR3 contains 17 residues. CDR3 sequence (DNA): TGTGCCAGCAGCAGCAGACAGGGGCCAAAACGGGACACTGAAGCTTTCTTT. It specifies CASSSRQGPKRDTEAFF.

V is TRBV7-3 and J is TRBJ2-1; a weak D match, TRBD2 (6 bases). Germline V gives CDR1 SGHTA, CDR2 FQGTGA. The length of the CDR3 is 14 residues. Trimming left V 5 bases short and J 0 bases short, with 8 bases between. CDR3 residues: CASSPGSSYNEQFF. CDR3 coding DNA: TGTGCCAGCAGCCCCGGGAGCTCCTACAATGAGCAGTTCTTC.

The rearrangement joins TRBV6-5 to TRBJ1-2; D possibly corresponds to TRBD1 (5 bases). From germline, CDR1 is MNHEY and CDR2 SVGAGI. V was clipped by 2 bases and J by 8 bases, with 21 bases between them. The CDR3 loop spans 16 amino acids. CDR3 residues: CASSYGGMWAAGGYTF. CDR3 in DNA: TGTGCCAGCAGTTACGGGGGGATGTGGGCCGCGGGCGGCTACACCTTC.